These 31 T cell receptor beta chains came from one sample sequenced in a study of T cells in Graves' hyperthyroidism and ophthalmopathy. Amplification targeted TCR beta CDR3 regions from RNA transcripts. Primed by the HTBI set, a first-round RT-PCR was run on the TCR CDR3. TCRdb reprocessed the multiplex PCR reads with MiXCR, giving one entry per CDR3 protein. The table includes 530,000 or so distinct CDR3 sequences, around 46% detected once. The sequenced sample consisted of peripheral blood or thyroid tissue (not recorded which). The receptor set was obtained from a young woman with Graves' hyperthyroidism.

This chain uses TRBV29-1 with TRBJ2-7; possible D gene TRBD2, 6 bases. The CDR3 consists of 13 residues. CDR1 and CDR2 from the germline V gene are SQVTM and ANQGSEA. V dropped 7 bases and J dropped 7 bases, with 20 bases sitting between them. The CDR3 here is CSARLEVDNEQYF. The CDR3 DNA sequence: TGCAGCGCTAGACTAGAGGTAGACAATGAGCAGTACTTC.

With respect to this clonotype: Germline and junction disagree at one end, which may indicate a read error. The V gene is TRBV2, the J gene TRBJ1-1, with 7 positions matching TRBD1. The CDR3 runs to 15 residues. Germline V CDR1 and CDR2: SNHLY, FYNNEI. DNA for the CDR3: TGTGCCAGCGGTGACAGGGACACCATGAACACTGAAGCTTTCTTT. Translating it yields CASGDRDTMNTEAFF.

This chain connects TRBV14 to TRBJ1-1, with D uncertain. CDR1 and CDR2 (germline): SGHDN, FVKESK. The V end was cut by 0 bases, the J end by 1 base, with 12 bases between. The CDR3 is 16 residues long. The CDR3: CASSQESRTWNTEAFF. The CDR3 DNA sequence: TGTGCCAGCAGCCAAGAAAGTAGGACCTGGAACACTGAAGCTTTCTTT.

This clonotype has a count of ten or more. The rearrangement links TRBV12-3 or TRBV12-4 to TRBJ2-5; D not resolved. V lost 2 bases, J lost 5 bases, and 12 bases lay in between. This CDR3 is 14 amino acids long. CDR3 coding DNA: TGTGCCAGCAGTTTAAGTCTTGGGAAGGAGACCCAGTACTTC. This encodes CASSLSLGKETQYF.

The chain couples TRBV10-3 to TRBJ2-7; the match to TRBD2 covers 9 bases. Losses at the gene ends were 4 bases for V and 5 bases for J; bases not matched to a gene: 6. Germline-derived CDR1 and CDR2 are ENHRY and SYGVKD. The CDR3 extends over 14 amino acids. CDR3 in amino acids: CAISGGGRDHEQYF. As DNA, the CDR3 is TGTGCCATCAGTGGGGGCGGGAGGGATCACGAGCAGTACTTC.

This clonotype was observed a few times. This chain connects TRBV27 to TRBJ1-2; TRBD1 might be the D (5 bases). Germline V gene lookup returns CDR1 MNHEY and CDR2 SMNVEV (reference sequence). The CDR3 covers 13 residues. Between the trimmed V and J ends, which lost 0 bases and 7 bases, there was a span of 9 bases. The DNA for the CDR3 is TGTGCCAGCAGTTTATCATGGGGGTTTGGCTACACCTTC. Translating it yields CASSLSWGFGYTF.

This clonotype was seen repeatedly, ten times or more. DNA of the CDR3: TGTGCCAGCAGTCTTGTCACAGGGGGTAATAACTACACCTTC. Translating it yields CASSLVTGGNNYTF. This chain uses TRBV2 with TRBJ1-2; 8 nucleotides match TRBD1. The CDR3 has 14 residues. The junction had 12 bases not matched to a gene; V was cut back by 5 bases and J by 10 bases. Germline V gene sequence: CDR1 SNHLY, CDR2 FYNNEI.

This clonotype was observed a single time. The chain is built from TRBV14 and TRBJ1-1; weak D call: TRBD1 (5 bases). This CDR3 comprises 13 residues. The V end was cut by 0 bases, the J end by 5 bases, with 7 bases between. CDR1 SGHDN and CDR2 FVKESK come from the germline V gene. In DNA, the CDR3 is TGTGCCAGCAGCCAAGATTGGGGGACTGAAGCTTTCTTT. This gives the protein CASSQDWGTEAFF.

The chain carries TRBV7-9 and TRBJ2-5; 9 bases map to TRBD2. The end of the DNA aligns better with TRBJ2-1, so the J call may be wrong. Per the germline V gene, CDR1 is SEHNR and CDR2 is FQNEAQ (reference sequence). The CDR3 sequence is 13 residues long. The CDR3 region is CASSLLAGGEQFF. CDR3 in DNA: TGTGCCAGCAGCTTATTGGCGGGAGGGGAGCAGTTCTTC.

This clonotype showed up many times. The rearrangement joins TRBV6-5 to TRBJ2-7, with 13 nucleotides matching TRBD2. The CDR3 is 14 residues long. CDR1 and CDR2 (germline): MNHEY, SVGAGI. V lost 5 bases and J lost 6; bases outside the gene matches: 4. CDR3 bases: TGTGCCAGCAGTAAGGGACTAGCGGGGACCGAGCAGTACTTC. This translates into CASSKGLAGTEQYF.

This clonotype was seen repeatedly, ten times or more. Here the CDR3 reads CATSDSGGGIEKLFF. CDR3 nucleotides: TGTGCCACCAGTGATTCCGGGGGCGGGATTGAAAAACTGTTTTTT. V is TRBV24-1 and J is TRBJ1-4; tentatively, D is TRBD1 (6 bases). This CDR3 is built from 15 residues. Per germline, CDR1 KGHDR and CDR2 SFDVKD. Trimming left V 2 bases short and J 7 bases short, with 13 bases between.

This sequence joins TRBV20-1 and TRBJ2-3; D is ambiguous. From germline, CDR1 is DFQATT and CDR2 SNEGSKA (reference sequence). This CDR3 comprises 15 residues. V lost 0 bases, J lost 3 bases, and 13 bases lay in between. As DNA, the CDR3 is TGCAGTGCTAGAGATCGGCAGGTTCCTACAGATACGCAGTATTTT. Protein product: CSARDRQVPTDTQYF.

In this sample, this clonotype turned up a few times. The rearrangement links TRBV4-3 to TRBJ2-7; 10 nucleotides align to TRBD1. This CDR3 spans 22 amino acids. The germline CDR1 and CDR2 sequences are LGHNA and YSLEER. With 0 bases clipped from V and 5 bases from J, the junction kept 25 bases outside the gene matches. CDR3 bases: TGCGCCAGCAGCCAAGATTTATTTTCGTATTACGCTTTGGGACAGGGGTCCCACGAGCAGTACTTC. It translates to CASSQDLFSYYALGQGSHEQYF.

The V call is TRBV11-2, the J call TRBJ1-1; D is possibly TRBD1 (5 bases). The CDR3 runs to 13 residues. V gave up 6 bases and J gave up 6 bases, with 14 bases separating them. Per germline, CDR1 SGHAT and CDR2 FQNNGV. The CDR3 here is CASSPIRDSEAFF. The CDR3 DNA follows: TGTGCCAGCAGTCCTATCAGGGATTCTGAAGCTTTCTTT.

With respect to this clonotype: A single base separates this from a much larger clone, so it may be a read error. This chain uses TRBV28 with TRBJ2-7; 7 bases are shared with TRBD2. The CDR3 covers 14 residues. V shed 4 bases, J shed 3 bases, and the junction held 6 bases outside the gene matches. Germline loops: CDR1 MDHEN, CDR2 SYDVKM. In DNA, the CDR3 is TGTGCCAGCAGTTCCATAGCGGGTCTCTACGAGCAGTACTTC. This codes for CASSSIAGLYEQYF. Full variable domain (remainder filled in from reference TRBV28 and TRBJ2-7): DVKVTQSSRYLVKRTGEKVFLECVQDMDHENMFWYRQDPGLGLRLIYFSYDVKMKEKGDIPEGYSVSREKKERFSLILESASTNQTSMYLCASSSIAGLYEQYFGPGTRLTVT.

Notes on this clonotype: A read error is possible here, since a much larger clone lies one base away. The CDR3 region has the DNA TGTGCCACCAGTGATTCCCCACGATCCGGGACAAGGTACCACGAGCAGTACTTC. It specifies CATSDSPRSGTRYHEQYF. The chain couples TRBV24-1 to TRBJ2-7; possible D gene TRBD1, 6 bases. This CDR3 contains 18 residues. The V and J ends lost 2 bases and 5 bases respectively, with 24 bases between them. Germline V CDR1 and CDR2: KGHDR, SFDVKD.

This chain connects TRBV11-1 to TRBJ2-5; 8 nucleotides align to TRBD1. The germline V gene has CDR1 SGHAT and CDR2 FQDESV (reference sequence). The CDR3 contains 11 residues. V gave up 8 bases and J gave up 4 bases; unmatched junction bases: 0. CDR3 nucleotides: TGTGCCAGCGACAGGGGAGAGACCCAGTACTTC. Its translation: CASDRGETQYF.

This clonotype came up many times. This chain joins TRBV4-1 and TRBJ1-6; D unclear. The CDR3 is made up of 15 amino acids. Germline CDR1 is MGHRA and CDR2 is YSYEKL. V was clipped by 4 bases and J by 5 bases, with 12 bases between them. CDR3 loop: CASSPPWADNSPLHF. CDR3 sequence (DNA): TGCGCCAGCAGCCCTCCCTGGGCAGATAATTCACCCCTCCACTTT.

This chain uses TRBV7-3 with TRBJ2-5; TRBD1 agrees at 7 bases. Germline CDR1 and CDR2: SGHTA and FQGTGA. The CDR3 has 15 residues. The trim removed 5 bases at V and 5 bases at J, leaving 11 bases unmatched. The CDR3 protein is CASSLLGTVLETQYF. The CDR3 coding sequence is TGTGCCAGCAGCCTTCTCGGGACAGTTTTGGAGACCCAGTACTTC.

The rearrangement joins TRBV14 to TRBJ1-2, with D possibly TRBD1 on 5 matching bases. V was trimmed by 6 bases and J by 14 bases, leaving 22 bases between them. Germline CDR1 reads SGHDN; CDR2 reads FVKESK. This CDR3 region has 13 residues. The CDR3 loop reads CASSEELTDSRTF. In nucleotides, the CDR3 is TGTGCCAGCAGTGAAGAACTGACAGACTCTAGGACCTTC.

This clonotype was observed many times. The V and J genes are TRBV2 and TRBJ1-2; D gene uncertain. The CDR3 contains 11 residues. V was shortened by 5 bases and J by 6 bases, with 7 bases between the two germline ends. Per the germline V gene, CDR1 is SNHLY and CDR2 is FYNNEI. The DNA for the CDR3 is TGTGCCAGCAGTAGACACAATGGCTACACCTTC. It translates to CASSRHNGYTF.

This clonotype was recorded at least ten times. The genes are TRBV28 and TRBJ2-7, with D possibly being TRBD1 (6 bases). Germline CDR1 and CDR2: MDHEN and SYDVKM. Trimming stripped 5 bases from V and 5 bases from J, with 19 bases between. The CDR3 extends over 15 amino acids. DNA of the CDR3: TGTGCCAGCAGTAGATTGACAGGTCCCTTGGACGAGCAGTACTTC. Translating it yields CASSRLTGPLDEQYF.

In this sample, this clonotype turned up many times. The rearrangement links TRBV12-5 to TRBJ1-1, with unresolved D. V dropped 2 bases and J dropped 7 bases, with 8 bases sitting between them. Germline V gives CDR1 LGHNT, CDR2 FRNRAP. This CDR3 comprises 12 residues. The CDR3 DNA reads as TGTGCTAGTGGTTTGCGCCAGGTTGAAGCTTTCTTT. It translates to CASGLRQVEAFF.

The chain couples TRBV20-1 to TRBJ2-3; TRBD2 matches 9 bases. The CDR3 consists of 16 residues. Unmatched junction bases numbered 6, after V lost 1 base and J lost 1 base. CDR1 and CDR2 from the germline V gene are DFQATT and SNEGSKA (reference sequence). CDR3 in amino acids: CSARVPTSGGTDTQYF. The CDR3 DNA is TGCAGTGCTAGAGTCCCGACTAGCGGAGGCACAGATACGCAGTATTTT.

With respect to this clonotype: Its ends do not fully match the called genes, so a read error is possible. The gene calls are TRBV14 and TRBJ1-2, with D perhaps matching TRBD1 (5 bases). The CDR3 contains 16 residues. The germline V gene has CDR1 SGHDN and CDR2 FVKESK. The CDR3 sequence: CASSQVPPGARDGYAF. The CDR3 coding sequence is TGTGCCAGCAGCCAAGTCCCACCGGGAGCCAGGGATGGCTACGCCTTC.

The chain carries TRBV6-1 and TRBJ1-3, with TRBD1 matching 7 bases. The germline CDR1 and CDR2 sequences are MNHNS and SASEGT. The CDR3 contains 15 residues. Losses at the gene ends were 8 bases for V and 2 bases for J; bases not matched to a gene: 9. In DNA, the CDR3 is TGTGCCAGCTCTTGGGACAGTAGAGCTGGAAACACCATATATTTT. Translation: CASSWDSRAGNTIYF.

This clonotype was counted many times. The chain has TRBV4-3 and TRBJ2-7; either TRBD1 or TRBD2 may fit D (5 bases each). Germline V gene lookup returns CDR1 LGHNA and CDR2 YSLEER. Between the trimmed V and J ends, which lost 1 base and 1 base, there was a span of 11 bases. This CDR3 region has 15 residues. CDR3 nucleotide sequence: TGCGCCAGCAGCCAAGGTTGGGACGGATCCTACGAGCAGTACTTC. This codes for CASSQGWDGSYEQYF.

The chain recombines TRBV14 with TRBJ2-4, with TRBD1 as a possible D gene (5 bases). Germline CDR1 and CDR2: SGHDN and FVKESK. V was pared by 4 bases and J by 9 bases, with 13 bases between. The CDR3 consists of 13 residues. CDR3: CASSLRALGIQYF. CDR3 DNA sequence: TGTGCCAGCAGCCTCAGGGCCCTAGGCATTCAGTACTTC.

The chain carries TRBV2 and TRBJ2-5, with 10 positions matching TRBD1. The germline V gene encodes CDR1 SNHLY and CDR2 FYNNEI. After removal of 5 bases from V and 5 bases from J, the junction contained 5 bases not matched to a gene. The CDR3 has 14 residues. The DNA of the CDR3 is TGTGCCAGCAGTTACAAGGGACAGGGGGAGACCCAGTACTTC. Amino acid sequence: CASSYKGQGETQYF.

The rearrangement joins TRBV2 to TRBJ2-1; D is tentatively TRBD1 or TRBD2 (5 bases each). The CDR3 length is 13 residues. Trimming removed 3 bases from V and 5 bases from J, with 8 bases in between. Germline assignment: CDR1 SNHLY and CDR2 FYNNEI. This CDR3 reads CASSDRDHNEQFF. The CDR3 DNA is TGTGCCAGCAGTGATCGGGACCACAATGAGCAGTTCTTC. Full variable domain (outside the CDR3, taken from reference TRBV2 and TRBJ2-1): EPEVTQTPSHQVTQMGQEVILRCVPISNHLYFYWYRQILGQKVEFLVSFYNNEISEKSEIFDDQFSVERPDGSNFTLKIRSTKLEDSAMYFCASSDRDHNEQFFGPGTRLTVL.

The sample holds many counts of this clonotype. The chain joins TRBV7-6 to TRBJ2-7, with 8 bases that match TRBD2. The CDR3 length is 15 residues. Germline V CDR1 and CDR2: SGHVS, FNYEAQ. Trimming removed 2 bases from V and 2 bases from J; junction bases left unmatched: 5. The CDR3: CASSLNAGGAYEQYF. CDR3 in DNA: TGTGCCAGCAGCTTAAATGCGGGAGGCGCCTACGAGCAGTACTTC.